The entry below describes one T cell receptor beta chain. Its antigen specificity is not known. Base-call qualities are not available, and no considerably larger clone is one nucleotide away. The CDR3 numbers 13 residues from cysteine through phenylalanine. Just CDR3 DNA is preserved here, 39 bases in frame from base 1. Trimming takes 8 bases off V and 9 bases off J; junction bases not matched to a gene: 5. Via the germline V gene (reference sequence), CDR1 is MNHNY and CDR2 SVGAGI. The reads were generated on an Illumina HiSeq 1500. TCRdb trimmed public reads at Q25 via fastp, called clones via MiXCR and kept in-frame beta chains. Each entry merges the rows of one CDR3 protein and shows their most common DNA and genes. Here the sample has 450,000 to 650,000 distinct CDR3 sequences; more than 25% occur a single time. About 13% of the sample comes from the top ten. The sample is drawn from a study of T cell repertoires in cytomegalovirus infection (dated by TCRdb to between 2018 and 2020). For the wider study: Donor HLA type was relevant to the analysis, because carriage of CMV infection together with the matching HLA type was indicated by public TCR beta signatures.

Beyond this particular receptor, the publication reports: In the ex vivo response, HLA-C-restricted CMV-specific TCR beta clonotypes were dominant, and in two of eight donors the single most frequent clonotype came from this HLA-C-restricted group. Cumulative frequency of public TCR beta family members discriminated carriers of CMV infection plus the relevant HLA type in this cohort and an independent 352-donor cohort.

The chain is made from TRBV6-6 and TRBJ1-6; the junction holds 9 bases that match TRBD1. The sample taken for sequencing was PBMCs. This TCR was sampled from a human donor in good health (CMV status not recorded). Some clones in this sample may be carry-over from other donors' samples. The nucleotides read TGTGCCAGCGGGGGACAGGGACGTTCACCCCTCCACTTT. Its translation is CASGGQGRSPLHF.